The 31 T cell receptor beta chains in this list originate from one sample, sequenced in a study of T cells in Graves' hyperthyroidism and ophthalmopathy. Amplified regions were TCR beta CDR3 sequences from RNA transcripts. Using the HTBI primer set, a first-round RT-PCR was run on the TCR CDR3. One entry per CDR3 protein, called by TCRdb with MiXCR from the multiplex PCR reads. This table holds about 640,000 distinct CDR3 sequences, around 15% found once. The sequencing input was blood. These receptors came from a woman aged 45-65 years with Graves' ophthalmopathy.

This clonotype has ten or more counts. V and J are TRBV11-3 and TRBJ2-1; TRBD2 agrees at 13 bases. The germline V gene has CDR1 SGHNT and CDR2 YENEEA. V shed 2 bases and J 2 bases; nucleotides not matched to a gene: 9. This CDR3 has 19 residues. The CDR3 DNA reads TGTGCCAGCAGCTTAATGACTAGCGGGAGGACAACTGCCTACAATGAGCAGTTCTTC. Its translation is CASSLMTSGRTTAYNEQFF.

The rearrangement uses TRBV29-1 and TRBJ1-4; D may be TRBD1 (6 bases). CDR1 and CDR2 from the germline V gene are SQVTM and ANQGSEA. The CDR3 loop spans 14 amino acids. The germline V and J ends were trimmed by 4 bases and 8 bases, with 17 bases remaining between them. For the CDR3, the DNA is TGCAGCGTTGCCCTCTTTGCAGGGGAGGAAAAACTGTTTTTT. Translating it yields CSVALFAGEEKLFF.

This sequence joins TRBV7-3 and TRBJ2-3, with D possibly being TRBD1 or TRBD2 (5 bases each). Deletions cut 5 bases from V and 1 base from J, with 16 bases between. Germline loops: CDR1 SGHTA, CDR2 FQGTGA. The CDR3 length is 16 residues. The CDR3 protein is CASSPTGGGGTDTQYF. CDR3 DNA sequence: TGTGCCAGCAGCCCTACTGGGGGTGGCGGCACAGATACGCAGTATTTT.

V gene TRBV29-1 combines with J gene TRBJ1-4, with D maybe TRBD1 (6 bases). V was clipped by 1 base and J by 0 bases, with 9 bases between them. Germline CDR1 SQVTM, CDR2 ANQGSEA. This CDR3 contains 15 residues. CDR3 sequence: CSVEARTATNEKLFF. The DNA of the CDR3 is TGCAGCGTTGAAGCTAGGACAGCAACTAATGAAAAACTGTTTTTT.

As regards this clonotype: One base away lies a much larger clone, so this may be a sequencing read error. The rearrangement joins TRBV12-3 or TRBV12-4 to TRBJ2-1; D unresolved. The CDR3 is 12 amino acids. The CDR3 here is CVSQPARGEQFF. In DNA form, the CDR3 reads TGTGTCAGCCAACCGGCTAGAGGTGAGCAGTTCTTC.

This clonotype was seen repeatedly, ten times or more. The chain uses TRBV30 and TRBJ1-1; unclear D gene. Deletions cut 0 bases from V and 1 base from J, with 6 bases between. Germline assignment: CDR1 GTSNPN and CDR2 SVGIG (reference sequence). The CDR3 length is 13 residues. The DNA for the CDR3 is TGTGCCTGGAGTGTAAGGGCGAACACTGAAGCTTTCTTT. Translation gives CAWSVRANTEAFF.

This clonotype was seen more than once but under ten times. The chain carries TRBV5-1 and TRBJ1-1, with D possibly being TRBD1 (6 bases). The CDR3 totals 15 residues. Deletions cut 3 bases from V and 0 bases from J, with 12 bases between. The germline gives CDR1 SGHRS, CDR2 YFSETQ. CDR3 loop: CASSSVGQLNTEAFF. CDR3 nucleotides: TGCGCCAGCAGCTCGGTGGGACAACTGAACACTGAAGCTTTCTTT. The variable domain in full, completed from reference TRBV5-1 and TRBJ1-1, reads KAGVTQTPRYLIKTRGQQVTLSCSPISGHRSVSWYQQTPGQGLQFLFEYFSETQRNKGNFPGRFSGRQFSNSRSEMNVSTLELGDSALYLCASSSVGQLNTEAFFGQGTRLTVV.

This clonotype was recorded at least ten times. The genes are TRBV20-1 and TRBJ1-4; a weak D match, TRBD1 (5 bases). CDR1 is DFQATT and CDR2 is SNEGSKA in the germline V gene (reference sequence). Trimming shortened V by 5 bases and J by 8 bases, and 9 bases separated the two germline ends. The CDR3 has 11 amino acids. The CDR3 sequence: CSAEGAEKLFF. CDR3 bases: TGCAGTGCTGAAGGGGCGGAAAAACTGTTTTTT.

This clonotype was seen only a few times. A much larger clone lies one base from this, so it may be a read error. CDR3 amino acids: CASSGTSGAPYNEQFF. The CDR3 DNA reads TGTGCCAGCAGCGGGACTAGCGGGGCACCCTACAATGAGCAGTTCTTC. The chain employs TRBV7-9 and TRBJ2-1, with 13 bases aligning to TRBD2. This CDR3 is 16 amino acids long. V lost 5 bases, J lost 2 bases, and 3 bases stayed unmatched. Per the germline V gene, CDR1 is SEHNR and CDR2 is FQNEAQ (reference sequence).

This clonotype came up a few times. V and J are TRBV4-3 and TRBJ2-7; tentative D call: TRBD1 (5 bases). The germline V gene has CDR1 LGHNA and CDR2 YSLEER. V was shortened by 0 bases and J by 3 bases, with 12 bases between the two germline ends. This CDR3 has 15 residues. The CDR3 nucleotides are TGCGCCAGCAGCCAAGAAGGTCAGGGCGTCTACGAGCAGTACTTC. Translating gives CASSQEGQGVYEQYF.

This clonotype was detected a few times. The V call is TRBV20-1, the J call TRBJ1-2; a possible D gene is TRBD1 (5 bases). The CDR3 is 15 amino acids. Germline lookup yields CDR1 DFQATT and CDR2 SNEGSKA (reference sequence). Trimming took off 0 bases at V and 4 bases at J, with 15 bases between the two ends. Here the CDR3 reads CSARDFPTDGYGYTF. CDR3 DNA sequence: TGCAGTGCTAGAGATTTTCCGACAGACGGCTATGGCTACACCTTC.

This clonotype has more than one count but fewer than ten. The V gene is TRBV7-2, the J gene TRBJ1-6, with TRBD1 identical over 7 bases. With 4 bases clipped from V and 5 bases from J, the junction kept 20 bases outside the gene matches. This CDR3 comprises 20 residues. Germline assignment: CDR1 SGHTA and CDR2 FQGNSA. Here the CDR3 DNA reads TGTGCCAGCAGCTATTTGAACCCGCAAAACCGGGACAGAGATAATTCACCCCTCCACTTT. It yields the protein CASSYLNPQNRDRDNSPLHF.

At least ten counts were recorded for this clonotype. The rearrangement joins TRBV20-1 to TRBJ2-7, with 9 nucleotides matching TRBD2. Germline CDR1 and CDR2: DFQATT and SNEGSKA (reference sequence). This CDR3 is built from 14 residues. J lost 4 bases, V lost 6 bases, and 10 bases had no gene match. CDR3 coding DNA: TGCAGTGCCTCTTGGGCTAGCGGGAATTACGAGCAGTACTTC. Amino acid sequence: CSASWASGNYEQYF.

This clonotype was seen repeatedly, ten times or more. The chain links TRBV6-5 to TRBJ1-2, with D perhaps TRBD1 (6 bases). V lost 2 bases, J lost 8 bases, and 15 bases lay in between. The CDR3 extends over 14 amino acids. CDR1 and CDR2 (germline): MNHEY, SVGAGI. The CDR3 sequence: CASSYDGGAKGYTF. The CDR3 nucleotides are TGTGCCAGCAGTTACGATGGGGGGGCAAAGGGCTACACCTTC.

This chain connects TRBV18 to TRBJ1-2, with D maybe TRBD1 (6 bases). The V end was cut by 8 bases, the J end by 8 bases, with 15 bases between. This CDR3 region has 12 residues. Germline V lookup: CDR1 KGHSH, CDR2 LQKENI. The CDR3 sequence: CASSQVGGGYTF. For the CDR3, the DNA is TGTGCCAGCAGCCAAGTGGGGGGCGGCTACACCTTC.

The sample holds many counts of this clonotype. The V and J genes are TRBV28 and TRBJ2-3; D is unclear. Germline-derived CDR1 and CDR2 are MDHEN and SYDVKM. The CDR3 is made up of 14 amino acids. V was pared by 5 bases and J by 2 bases, with 11 bases between. CDR3 nucleotides: TGTGCCAGCAGTGGGTCCGTACCCACAGATACGCAGTATTTT. Translation gives CASSGSVPTDTQYF.

The chain couples TRBV3-1 to TRBJ1-2; the match to TRBD1 covers 9 bases. In germline, CDR1 is LGHDT, CDR2 YNNKEL (reference sequence). V shed 6 bases and J 3 bases; nucleotides not matched to a gene: 11. This CDR3 comprises 16 residues. CDR3 sequence (DNA): TGTGCCAGCAGTTCAACAGGGGGCGCAGGGGACTATGGCTACACCTTC. It is translated as CASSSTGGAGDYGYTF.

This clonotype was recorded at least ten times. DNA of the CDR3: TGTGCCAGCAGCGTAGCTGGGGCAGTTGGAGGCTACACCTTC. Translation: CASSVAGAVGGYTF. This chain connects TRBV9 to TRBJ1-2; a possible D gene is TRBD1 (5 bases). Trimming shortened V by 0 bases and J by 8 bases, and 14 bases separated the two germline ends. CDR1 and CDR2 (germline): SGDLS, YYNGEE. The CDR3 is 14 amino acids. Combining the CDR3 with reference TRBV9 and TRBJ1-2 gives the whole variable domain DSGVTQTPKHLITATGQRVTLRCSPRSGDLSVYWYQQSLDQGLQFLIQYYNGEERAKGNILERFSAQQFPDLHSELNLSSLELGDSALYFCASSVAGAVGGYTFGSGTRLTVV.

This clonotype was counted ten times or more. The V gene is TRBV12-3 or TRBV12-4, the J gene TRBJ1-4, with TRBD1 identical over 9 bases. The CDR3 extends over 16 amino acids. Losses at the gene ends were 5 bases for V and 7 bases for J; bases not matched to a gene: 11. CDR3 DNA sequence: TGTGCCAGCAGTCCAACACCGGGACAGGGAGGTGAAAAACTGTTTTTT. Translation gives CASSPTPGQGGEKLFF.

This clonotype was recorded at least ten times. The J gene is TRBJ2-3, the V gene TRBV14, with 9 positions matching TRBD1. Unmatched junction bases numbered 5, after V lost 4 bases and J lost 3 bases. Germline CDR1 is SGHDN and CDR2 is FVKESK. The CDR3 extends over 15 amino acids. CDR3 sequence reads: CASSLDRGITDTQYF. The CDR3 region has the DNA TGTGCCAGCAGCCTCGACAGGGGGATTACAGATACGCAGTATTTT.

The gene calls are TRBV19 and TRBJ1-5; D is undetermined. V was pared by 0 bases and J by 6 bases, with 12 bases between. The germline gives CDR1 LNHDA, CDR2 SQIVND (reference sequence). This CDR3 region has 15 residues. The CDR3 DNA is TGTGCCAGTAGTATAGATAGGTCATTGGTTCAGCCCCAGCATTTT. This translates into CASSIDRSLVQPQHF.

This clonotype was counted a few times. The CDR3 spells CAWTLVRSGELFF. In nucleotides, the CDR3 is TGTGCCTGGACCCTTGTAAGGTCCGGGGAGCTGTTTTTT. The chain is built from TRBV30 and TRBJ2-2; D is ambiguous. V shed 4 bases and J shed 6 bases, with 12 bases lying between them. Germline V gene lookup returns CDR1 GTSNPN and CDR2 SVGIG (reference sequence). The CDR3 totals 13 residues.

CDR3 in DNA: TGCAGTGCTCACGAGGGACTAGCGGGAGGGAATGAGCAGTTCTTC. Translated: CSAHEGLAGGNEQFF. The chain couples TRBV20-1 to TRBJ2-1; TRBD2 aligns across 16 bases. Trimming removed 5 bases from V and 7 bases from J; junction bases left unmatched: 5. Germline CDR1 DFQATT, CDR2 SNEGSKA (reference sequence). The CDR3 length is 15 residues.

In its sample, this clonotype was seen many times. The chain combines TRBV3-1 with TRBJ2-5, with D unresolved. The CDR3 runs to 14 residues. CDR1 and CDR2 from the germline V gene are LGHDT and YNNKEL (reference sequence). Deletions cut 4 bases from V and 1 base from J, with 10 bases between. The chain's CDR3 is CASSPNLAQETQYF. CDR3 coding DNA: TGTGCCAGCAGCCCGAACTTGGCCCAAGAGACCCAGTACTTC.

This clonotype was observed many times. The V gene is TRBV28, the J gene TRBJ1-2; D remains unclear. This CDR3 has 13 residues. Germline lookup yields CDR1 MDHEN and CDR2 SYDVKM. With 3 bases removed from V and 4 bases from J, the gap between germline ends came to 9 bases. DNA of the CDR3: TGTGCCAGCAGTTTTCTGGGCTCCTATGGCTACACCTTC. Residues: CASSFLGSYGYTF.

This clonotype has just a few counts. The chain is built from TRBV18 and TRBJ1-4; 8 bases match TRBD1. The CDR3 covers 16 residues. The germline CDR1 and CDR2 sequences are KGHSH and LQKENI. With 1 base clipped from V and 1 base from J, the junction kept 2 bases outside the gene matches. The CDR3 nucleotides read TGTGCCAGCTCACCACAAGGGACAGGAACTAATGAAAAACTGTTTTTT. This encodes CASSPQGTGTNEKLFF.

About this clonotype itself: Possible read error: a much larger clone is one base away. This chain connects TRBV5-1 to TRBJ2-3; D may be TRBD1 (5 bases). Germline CDR1 reads SGHRS; CDR2 reads YFSETQ. The length of the CDR3 is 16 residues. The CDR3 is CASSLEQASRTDAQYF. In nucleotides, the CDR3 is TGCGCCAGCAGCTTGGAACAGGCCTCTCGCACAGATGCGCAGTATTTT. The full variable domain, its missing parts supplied by reference TRBV5-1 and TRBJ2-3, is KAGVTQTPRYLIKTRGQQVTLSCSPISGHRSVSWYQQTPGQGLQFLFEYFSETQRNKGNFPGRFSGRQFSNSRSEMNVSTLELGDSALYLCASSLEQASRTDAQYFGPGTRLTVL.

This clonotype was observed many times. The chain carries TRBV28 and TRBJ1-2, with TRBD1 as a possible D gene (5 bases). Germline values: CDR1 MDHEN, CDR2 SYDVKM. Trimming pared 7 bases from V and 8 bases from J, leaving 20 bases between. The CDR3 runs 14 residues. The DNA of the CDR3 is TGTGCCAGCACCACTTCATTGGGACCCCAAGGCTACACCTTC. Translating gives CASTTSLGPQGYTF.

This clonotype was observed a handful of times. V usage is TRBV7-9 and J usage is TRBJ1-1; 8 bases agree with TRBD1. Trimming took 6 bases from V and 7 from J; bases not matched to a gene: 19. The CDR3 consists of 17 residues. The germline V gene has CDR1 SEHNR and CDR2 FQNEAQ (reference sequence). In DNA, the CDR3 is TGTGCCAGCAGACCTAGCTTGGCTGGGCTAGGACAGGGTGAAGCTTTCTTT. Amino acids: CASRPSLAGLGQGEAFF.

This sequence joins TRBV12-3 or TRBV12-4 and TRBJ1-5; 9 nucleotides align to TRBD1. This CDR3 is built from 14 residues. Trimming took 9 bases from V and 7 from J; bases not matched to a gene: 10. The CDR3 reads CASRGNRGRQPQHF. CDR3 bases: TGTGCCAGTCGAGGGAACAGGGGGCGGCAGCCCCAGCATTTT.

The table lists this clonotype with many counts. The chain recombines TRBV5-1 with TRBJ2-2, with 10 positions matching TRBD2. The trim removed 2 bases at V and 3 bases at J, leaving 7 bases unmatched. The CDR3 sequence is 17 residues long. The germline V gene has CDR1 SGHRS and CDR2 YFSETQ. The CDR3: CASSFAASGSDTGELFF. The CDR3 DNA reads as TGCGCCAGCAGCTTCGCGGCTAGCGGGAGTGACACCGGGGAGCTGTTTTTT. Drawing the rest from reference TRBV5-1 and TRBJ2-2, the complete variable domain is KAGVTQTPRYLIKTRGQQVTLSCSPISGHRSVSWYQQTPGQGLQFLFEYFSETQRNKGNFPGRFSGRQFSNSRSEMNVSTLELGDSALYLCASSFAASGSDTGELFFGEGSRLTVL.